These T cell receptor beta chains were read from a single sample in a study of T cell repertoires in cytomegalovirus infection. A single record per CDR3 protein comes from TCRdb applying MiXCR to the reads. The table records 150,000 or so distinct CDR3 sequences, about 25% of them present only once. Input material: PBMCs. These TCRs come from a human donor in good health (CMV status not recorded). Some clones in this sample may be carry-over from other donors' samples. Both conserved end residues are part of each CDR3. D genes are given only for firm matches. The size of a clone is reported for some rows only, either as once, few or many, or as a class for expanded clones.

TRBV5-1	-	TRBJ2-2	-	TGCGCCAGCCTCGAGGCGGGTAACACCGGGGAGCTGTTTTTT	CASLEAGNTGELFF
TRBV7-6	-	TRBJ2-2	many	TGTGCCAGCAGCTTAGTTGGAGAGACCGGGGAGCTGTTTTTT	CASSLVGETGELFF
TRBV19	-	TRBJ1-2	-	TGTGCCAGTAGTATCGCGGGGGTCCGGGGAAACTATGGCTACACCTTC	CASSIAGVRGNYGYTF
TRBV5-6	-	TRBJ2-2	-	TGTGCCAGCAGCGTCGTAACACGGAACACCGGGGAGCTGTTTTTT	CASSVVTRNTGELFF
TRBV12-3/TRBV12-4	-	TRBJ2-7	many	TGTGCCAGCAGTTTCCAGGGAATCTACGAGCAGTACTTC	CASSFQGIYEQYF
TRBV2	-	TRBJ2-3	-	TGTGCCAGCAGACCCCCCGGGGGCGAAGGTACGCAGTATTTT	CASRPPGGEGTQYF
TRBV7-2	TRBD1	TRBJ2-5	many	TGTGCCAGCAGCTACCCGGGGAACAGGGGAGAGACCCAGTACTTC	CASSYPGNRGETQYF
TRBV10-2	TRBD2	TRBJ2-3	few	TGCGCCAGCAGTGAGAACAGCGGGGGGGCCCAAGATACGCAGTATTTT	CASSENSGGAQDTQYF
TRBV6-2/TRBV6-3	-	TRBJ1-1	many	TGTGCCAGCGAGGGTGTTAACACTGAAGCTTTCTTT	CASEGVNTEAFF
TRBV11-3	TRBD2	TRBJ2-1	few	TGTGCCAGCAGCTTAGGGGGTAGCGGGAGGGTCCATGAGCAGTTCTTC	CASSLGGSGRVHEQFF
TRBV12-3/TRBV12-4	-	TRBJ1-1	many	TGTGCCAGCAGCTTACTGGGGGGGACTGAAGCTTTCTTT	CASSLLGGTEAFF
TRBV5-6	-	TRBJ1-2	-	TGTGCCAGCAGCTTGGGGGAGGCCCTTATATTCTACACCTTC	CASSLGEALIFYTF